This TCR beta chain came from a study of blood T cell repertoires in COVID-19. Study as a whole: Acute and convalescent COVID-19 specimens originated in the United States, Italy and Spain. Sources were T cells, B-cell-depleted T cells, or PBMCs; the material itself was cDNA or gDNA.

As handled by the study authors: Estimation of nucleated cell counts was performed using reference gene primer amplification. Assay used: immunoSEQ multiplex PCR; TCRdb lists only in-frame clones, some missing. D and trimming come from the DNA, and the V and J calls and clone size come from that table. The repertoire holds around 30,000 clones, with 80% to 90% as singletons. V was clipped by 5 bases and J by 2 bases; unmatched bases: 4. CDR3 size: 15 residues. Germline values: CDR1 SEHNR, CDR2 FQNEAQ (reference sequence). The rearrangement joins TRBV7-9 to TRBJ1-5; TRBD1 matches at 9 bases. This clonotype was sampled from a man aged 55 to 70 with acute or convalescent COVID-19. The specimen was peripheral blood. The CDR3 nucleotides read TGTGCCAGCAGCAAGGGACAGGGAGGCAATCAGCCCCAGCATTTT. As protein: CASSKGQGGNQPQHF.